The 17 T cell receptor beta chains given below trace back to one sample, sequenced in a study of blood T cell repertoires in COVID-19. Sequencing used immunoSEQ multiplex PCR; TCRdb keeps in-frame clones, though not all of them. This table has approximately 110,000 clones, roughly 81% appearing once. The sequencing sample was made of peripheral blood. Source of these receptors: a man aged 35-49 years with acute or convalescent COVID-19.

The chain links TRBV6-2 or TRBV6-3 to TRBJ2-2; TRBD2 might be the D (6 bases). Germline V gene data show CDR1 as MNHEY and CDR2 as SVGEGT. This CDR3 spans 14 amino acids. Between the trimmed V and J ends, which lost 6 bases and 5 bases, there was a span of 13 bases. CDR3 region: CASSFRGGTGELFF. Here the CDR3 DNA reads TGTGCCAGCAGCTTTAGGGGAGGTACCGGGGAGCTGTTTTTT.

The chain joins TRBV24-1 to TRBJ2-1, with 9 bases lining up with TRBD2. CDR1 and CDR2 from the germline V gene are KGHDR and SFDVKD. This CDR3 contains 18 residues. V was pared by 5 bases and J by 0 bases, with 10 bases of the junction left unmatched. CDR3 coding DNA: TGTGCCACCAGTGGGCGGGGGGGCCCCAATTACTCCTACAATGAGCAGTTCTTC. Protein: CATSGRGGPNYSYNEQFF.

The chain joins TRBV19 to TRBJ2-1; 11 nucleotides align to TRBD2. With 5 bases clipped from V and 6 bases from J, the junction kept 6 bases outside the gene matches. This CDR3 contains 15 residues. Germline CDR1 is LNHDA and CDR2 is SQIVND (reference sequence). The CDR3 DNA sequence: TGTGCCAGTAGTCCTTCAACTAGCGGGGGCAATGAGCAGTTCTTC. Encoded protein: CASSPSTSGGNEQFF.

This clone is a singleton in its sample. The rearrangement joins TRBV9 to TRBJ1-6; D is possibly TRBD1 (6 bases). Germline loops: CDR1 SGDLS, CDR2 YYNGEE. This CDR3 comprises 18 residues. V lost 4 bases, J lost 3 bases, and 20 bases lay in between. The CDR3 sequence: CASSSTDRSGIYNSPLHF. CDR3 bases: TGTGCCAGCAGCTCTACAGACAGGTCGGGCATCTATAATTCACCCCTCCACTTT.

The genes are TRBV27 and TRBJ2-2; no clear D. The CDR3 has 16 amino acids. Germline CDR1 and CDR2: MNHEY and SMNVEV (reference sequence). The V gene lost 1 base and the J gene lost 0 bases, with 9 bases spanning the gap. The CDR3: CASSLLSSANTGELFF. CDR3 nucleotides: TGTGCCAGCAGTTTATTGTCCAGCGCGAACACCGGGGAGCTGTTTTTT.

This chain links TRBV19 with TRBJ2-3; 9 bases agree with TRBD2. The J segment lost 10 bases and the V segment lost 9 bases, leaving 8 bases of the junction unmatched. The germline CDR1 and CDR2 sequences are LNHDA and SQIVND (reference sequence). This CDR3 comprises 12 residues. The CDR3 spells CASLSGSRAQYF. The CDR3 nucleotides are TGTGCCAGCCTTAGCGGGAGCCGAGCGCAGTATTTT.

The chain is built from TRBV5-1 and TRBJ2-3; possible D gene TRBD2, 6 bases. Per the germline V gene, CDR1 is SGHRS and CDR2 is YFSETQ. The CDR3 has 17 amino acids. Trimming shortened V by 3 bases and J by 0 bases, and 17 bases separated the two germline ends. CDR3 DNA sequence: TGCGCCAGCAGCTCAGCCCTGGGGACTTCTAGCACAGATACGCAGTATTTT. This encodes CASSSALGTSSTDTQYF.

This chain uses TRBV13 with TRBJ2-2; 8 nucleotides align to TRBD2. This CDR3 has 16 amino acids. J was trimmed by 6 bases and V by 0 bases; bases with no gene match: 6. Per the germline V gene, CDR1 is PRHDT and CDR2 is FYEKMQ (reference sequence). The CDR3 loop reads CASSLGSGTRSGELFF. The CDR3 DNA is TGTGCCAGCAGCTTAGGCTCGGGGACTAGGTCCGGGGAGCTGTTTTTT.

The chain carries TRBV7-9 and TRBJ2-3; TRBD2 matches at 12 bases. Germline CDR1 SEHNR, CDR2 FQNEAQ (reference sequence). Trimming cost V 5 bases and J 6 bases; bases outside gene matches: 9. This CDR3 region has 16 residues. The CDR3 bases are TGTGCCAGCAGCCCCGGACTAGCGGGGAATGGGGATACGCAGTATTTT. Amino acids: CASSPGLAGNGDTQYF.

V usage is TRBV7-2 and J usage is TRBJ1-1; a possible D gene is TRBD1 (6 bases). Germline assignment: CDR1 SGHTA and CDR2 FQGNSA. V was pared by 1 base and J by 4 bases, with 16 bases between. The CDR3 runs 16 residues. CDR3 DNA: TGTGCCAGCAGCTTAGTAGGTGCGGGGGCCGGCACTGAAGCTTTCTTT. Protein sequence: CASSLVGAGAGTEAFF.

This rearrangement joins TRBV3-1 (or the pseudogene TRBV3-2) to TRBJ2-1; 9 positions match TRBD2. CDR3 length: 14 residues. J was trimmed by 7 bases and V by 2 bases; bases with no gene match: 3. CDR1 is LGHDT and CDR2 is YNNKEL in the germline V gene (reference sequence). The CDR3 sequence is CASSQLAGRNEQFF. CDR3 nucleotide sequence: TGTGCCAGCAGCCAACTAGCGGGACGAAATGAGCAGTTCTTC.

CDR3 loop: CASSLEFSGGETQYF. CDR3 nucleotides: TGTGCCAGCAGCTTAGAGTTTAGTGGGGGGGAGACCCAGTACTTC. This chain connects TRBV7-2 to TRBJ2-5, with D possibly TRBD2 on 6 matching bases. V shed 1 base and J shed 5 bases, with 14 bases lying between them. Germline CDR1 reads SGHTA; CDR2 reads FQGNSA. The CDR3 is 15 amino acids. Full variable domain (missing parts from reference TRBV7-2 and TRBJ2-5): GAGVSQSPSNKVTEKGKDVELRCDPISGHTALYWYRQSLGQGLEFLIYFQGNSAPDKSGLPSDRFSAERTGGSVSTLTIQRTQQEDSAVYLCASSLEFSGGETQYFGPGTRLLVL.

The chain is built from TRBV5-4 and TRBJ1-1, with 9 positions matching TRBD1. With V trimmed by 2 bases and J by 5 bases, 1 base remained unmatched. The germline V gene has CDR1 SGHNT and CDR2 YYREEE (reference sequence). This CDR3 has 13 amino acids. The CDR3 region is CASSFDRGTEAFF. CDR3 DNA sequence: TGTGCCAGCAGCTTCGACAGGGGGACTGAAGCTTTCTTT.

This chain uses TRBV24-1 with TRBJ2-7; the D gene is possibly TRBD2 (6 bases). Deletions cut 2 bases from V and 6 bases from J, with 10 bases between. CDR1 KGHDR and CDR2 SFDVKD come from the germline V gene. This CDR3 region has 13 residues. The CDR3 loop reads CATSDWDFPEQYF. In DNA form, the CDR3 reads TGTGCCACCAGTGATTGGGACTTCCCCGAGCAGTACTTC.

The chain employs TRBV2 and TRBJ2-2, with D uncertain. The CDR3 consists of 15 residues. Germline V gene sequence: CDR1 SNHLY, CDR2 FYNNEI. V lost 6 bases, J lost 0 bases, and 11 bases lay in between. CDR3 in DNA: TGTGCCAGCAGCGATCGGGTTTCGAACACCGGGGAGCTGTTTTTT. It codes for CASSDRVSNTGELFF.

The CDR3 is CASSSRDSGGPSTDTQYF. Written as DNA, the CDR3 is TGCGCCAGCAGCTCACGGGACTCAGGCGGGCCTAGCACAGATACGCAGTATTTT. V and J are TRBV4-1 and TRBJ2-3; a weak D match, TRBD2 (6 bases). V lost 5 bases, J lost 0 bases, and 21 bases lay in between. The CDR3 length is 18 residues. In germline, CDR1 is MGHRA, CDR2 YSYEKL.

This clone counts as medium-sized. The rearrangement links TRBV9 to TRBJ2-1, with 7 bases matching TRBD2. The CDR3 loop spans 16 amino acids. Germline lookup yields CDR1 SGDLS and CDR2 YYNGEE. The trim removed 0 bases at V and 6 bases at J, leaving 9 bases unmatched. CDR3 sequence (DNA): TGTGCCAGCAGCGTAGGTGGACTAGGTTTATCCAATGAGCAGTTCTTC. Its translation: CASSVGGLGLSNEQFF.